This T cell receptor beta chain is from a study of glioma-infiltrating T cells after dendritic cell vaccination. Primers: 60 V beta forward and 13 J beta reverse. Clones were sequenced by immunoSEQ multiplex PCR, and TCRdb holds only the in-frame ones, with some missing. The sample shows more than 100,000 clones, 75% to 85% of them seen only once. CDR3 length equals 20 residues. The V and J genes are TRBV21-1 and TRBJ2-4; the table's D call of TRBD2 was not tested on the DNA. TRBV21-1 is a recognized pseudogene. The TCR comes from a human donor with glioblastoma. The specimen comprised blood, sampled before dendritic cell vaccination. CDR3 loop: CASSRLRTSGGDVAKNIQYF. The CDR3 nucleotides are TGTGCCAGCAGCCGTCTTCGGACTAGCGGGGGGGATGTGGCCAAAAACATTCAGTACTTC.